A single sample gave rise to the 7 T cell receptor beta chains below, sequenced in a study of CD8 T cells in Susac syndrome. An input of roughly 0.5 to 1 ug of RNA was subjected to reverse transcription using random hexamers. One entry per CDR3 protein, called by TCRdb with MiXCR from the immunoSEQ multiplex PCR reads. The data contain about 200,000 distinct CDR3 sequences, approximately 95% of them singletons. Specimen: CD4+ T cells from PBMCs. The receptors shown here come from a human donor with multiple sclerosis.

The V gene is TRBV12-3 or TRBV12-4, the J gene TRBJ2-5, with TRBD1 matching 9 bases. J gave up 9 bases and V 2 bases, and 7 bases lay outside the gene matches. The CDR3 sequence is 14 residues long. CDR3 amino acids: CASSLWDRAIAQYF. As DNA, the CDR3 is TGTGCCAGCAGTTTATGGGACAGGGCGATAGCCCAGTACTTC.

The chain is built from TRBV7-3 and TRBJ1-2; TRBD1 aligns across 7 bases. The V gene end was trimmed by 0 bases and the J gene end by 7 bases; junction bases not matched to a gene: 11. Germline CDR1 is SGHTA and CDR2 is FQGTGA. The CDR3 contains 16 residues. The CDR3 here is CASSLTANGDSAGYTF. The CDR3 coding sequence is TGTGCCAGCAGCTTAACGGCGAACGGGGACAGTGCTGGCTACACCTTC.

The CDR3 loop is CASRVLTDTQYF. DNA of the CDR3: TGCGCCAGCAGGGTTTTAACAGATACGCAGTATTTT. This chain uses TRBV5-1 with TRBJ2-3; D unresolved. This CDR3 has 12 amino acids. Germline loops: CDR1 SGHRS, CDR2 YFSETQ. V was shortened by 5 bases and J by 3 bases, with 7 bases between the two germline ends. Filled out from reference TRBV5-1 and TRBJ2-3, the complete variable domain reads KAGVTQTPRYLIKTRGQQVTLSCSPISGHRSVSWYQQTPGQGLQFLFEYFSETQRNKGNFPGRFSGRQFSNSRSEMNVSTLELGDSALYLCASRVLTDTQYFGPGTRLTVL.

CDR3: CASSFSGTGASGANVLTF. The CDR3 region has the DNA TGTGCCAGCAGCTTCTCCGGGACAGGGGCCTCTGGGGCCAACGTCCTGACTTTC. V and J are TRBV11-2 and TRBJ2-6; the match to TRBD1 covers 10 bases. CDR3 size: 18 residues. The V gene's germline CDR1 is SGHAT and CDR2 FQNNGV. V dropped 3 bases and J dropped 0; count of bases not matched to a gene: 5.

The genes are TRBV30 and TRBJ1-5; D not resolved. Trimming shortened V by 2 bases and J by 0 bases, and 8 bases separated the two germline ends. The CDR3 loop spans 14 amino acids. From germline, CDR1 is GTSNPN and CDR2 SVGIG (reference sequence). The CDR3 reads CAWSPGYSNQPQHF. The CDR3 bases are TGTGCCTGGAGTCCAGGTTATAGCAATCAGCCCCAGCATTTT.

V is TRBV20-1 and J is TRBJ2-4; D is possibly TRBD1 (5 bases). CDR1 is DFQATT, CDR2 SNEGSKA, per germline (reference sequence). V was trimmed by 4 bases and J by 7 bases, leaving 14 bases between them. There are 13 residues in the CDR3. CDR3 region: CSAMVLGQNIQYF. The CDR3 DNA is TGCAGTGCTATGGTTCTGGGGCAGAACATTCAGTACTTC.

The chain has TRBV29-1 and TRBJ2-1, with TRBD2 identical over 7 bases. The V gene end was trimmed by 0 bases and the J gene end by 2 bases; junction bases not matched to a gene: 7. The germline V gene encodes CDR1 SQVTM and CDR2 ANQGSEA. The CDR3 consists of 16 residues. The CDR3 coding sequence is TGCAGCGTTGAAGATTCTCGGCTAGCGGCCTACAATGAGCAGTTCTTC. Translation gives CSVEDSRLAAYNEQFF.